This entry concerns a single T cell receptor (beta chain). The germline V gene encodes CDR1 LNHDA and CDR2 SQIVND (reference sequence). The ends lost 7 bases at V and 2 bases at J; junction bases unmatched: 14. The CDR3 is 17 amino acids. This record comes from a study of blood T cell repertoires in COVID-19. On the study more broadly: Sample material is recorded as cDNA or gDNA derived from T cells, B-cell-depleted T cells, or PBMCs.

In the original workflow: Quantification of nucleated cells was approximated via reference gene primer amplification. Only in-frame clones appear in the TCRdb table, and some are missing; sequencing was by immunoSEQ multiplex PCR. The V and J calls and the clone size are those of that table, but D and trimming were determined from the DNA. The sample holds 120,000 to 150,000 clones, more than 70% seen once. Sequencing was carried out using peripheral blood. The clonotype comes from a human donor in a cohort sampled during active COVID-19. The chain recombines TRBV19 with TRBJ1-5, with 7 bases matching TRBD1. As DNA, the CDR3 is TGTGCCAGTAACCTTTCCGGGACAGACTCCCGCAATCAGCCCCAGCATTTT. Its translation is CASNLSGTDSRNQPQHF. Filled out from reference TRBV19 and TRBJ1-5, the complete variable domain reads DGGITQSPKYLFRKEGQNVTLSCEQNLNHDAMYWYRQDPGQGLRLIYYSQIVNDFQKGDIAEGYSVSREKKESFPLTVTSAQKNPTAFYLCASNLSGTDSRNQPQHFGDGTRLSIL.